Sequencing of this T cell receptor (beta chain) was carried out in a study of T cells in Graves' hyperthyroidism and ophthalmopathy. Whole-study context: Peripheral blood was obtained at initial diagnosis, preceding any treatment.

V gave up 6 bases and J gave up 5 bases; unmatched junction bases: 10. The CDR3 has 15 amino acids. Looked up from germline, CDR1 is MNHNS and CDR2 is SASEGT. Patients aged 18 to 65 had newly diagnosed hyperthyroidism of under 2 months' duration. Diagnostic decisions used clinical symptoms, serum thyroxine and TRAb, thyroid ultrasound and orbital computed tomography. Findings of the study overall: Most thyroid-expanded clonotypes above 0.001 were also found in blood.

Amplified TCR beta CDR3 regions came from RNA transcripts. The TCR CDR3 was amplified in a first-round RT-PCR using the HTBI primer set. TCRdb passed the multiplex PCR reads through MiXCR, listing each CDR3 protein once. This table has hundreds of thousands of distinct CDR3 sequences, 12% to 15% appearing once. This clonotype was recorded at least ten times. What it binds is unknown. The origin of this receptor is a woman under 30 with Graves' hyperthyroidism. V and J are TRBV6-1 and TRBJ2-5; 9 positions match TRBD1. The sequencing input was blood. In DNA, the CDR3 is TGTGCCAGCAGCCTTGGGACAGGGCCGGGGGAGACCCAGTACTTC. This encodes CASSLGTGPGETQYF.